The next 20 T cell receptor beta chains were all read from a single sample in a study of shared clonotypes between healthy human individuals. Positively selected for CCR7, the CD45RO-negative cells used as naive CD8 cells excluded terminally differentiated effector memory CD45RA+ cells. Assay used: immunoSEQ multiplex PCR; TCRdb lists only in-frame clones, some missing. Altogether 1.5 million to 2.5 million clones are present, around 96% being singletons, with the ten largest covering approximately 1.2%. Sequences were obtained from naive CD8+ T cells sorted from blood. These receptors all stem from a man in his late teens or twenties in good health.

V is TRBV2 and J is TRBJ2-7, with D uncertain. V lost 2 bases, J lost 3 bases, and 14 bases lay in between. The CDR3 totals 15 residues. CDR1 is SNHLY, CDR2 FYNNEI, per germline. The CDR3 spells CASSESGVKGYEQYF. The CDR3, as DNA: TGTGCCAGCAGTGAAAGTGGGGTGAAAGGCTACGAGCAGTACTTC.

The CDR3 protein is CASRETQGNYGYTF. CDR3 bases: TGTGCCAGTAGGGAAACACAGGGGAACTATGGCTACACCTTC. The chain couples TRBV19 to TRBJ1-2; 7 positions agree with TRBD1. Trimming took 6 bases from V and 2 from J; bases not matched to a gene: 6. Germline V gene data show CDR1 as LNHDA and CDR2 as SQIVND (reference sequence). The CDR3 contains 14 residues. The variable domain in full, with the rest retrieved from reference TRBV19 and TRBJ1-2, is DGGITQSPKYLFRKEGQNVTLSCEQNLNHDAMYWYRQDPGQGLRLIYYSQIVNDFQKGDIAEGYSVSREKKESFPLTVTSAQKNPTAFYLCASRETQGNYGYTFGSGTRLTVV.

The rearrangement joins TRBV5-1 to TRBJ2-7, with 11 bases aligning to TRBD1. V lost 4 bases to trimming and J lost 4 bases; unmatched junction nucleotides: 10. This CDR3 comprises 16 residues. Germline V gene lookup returns CDR1 SGHRS and CDR2 YFSETQ. The DNA of the CDR3 is TGCGCCAGCAGCCCAAATCCGGGACAGGGGGTTTACGAGCAGTACTTC. Residues: CASSPNPGQGVYEQYF.

The V gene is TRBV5-6, the J gene TRBJ2-2; 10 positions agree with TRBD2. Germline-derived CDR1 and CDR2 are SGHDT and YYEEEE. This CDR3 comprises 16 residues. Trimming at V came to 0 bases and at J to 3 bases, leaving 2 bases not matched to a gene. The CDR3 bases are TGTGCCAGCAGCTTGGATCTAGCGGGAGACACCGGGGAGCTGTTTTTT. Amino acid sequence: CASSLDLAGDTGELFF.

The rearrangement joins TRBV5-6 to TRBJ2-1; no firm D call. CDR3 length equals 14 residues. V was shortened by 3 bases and J by 3 bases, with 10 bases between the two germline ends. Germline CDR1 and CDR2: SGHDT and YYEEEE. The CDR3 sequence: CASSSSLLYNEQFF. In DNA form, the CDR3 reads TGTGCCAGCAGCTCCAGTCTTCTCTACAATGAGCAGTTCTTC.

The chain links TRBV28 to TRBJ1-1, with TRBD1 matching over 7 bases. Per the germline V gene, CDR1 is MDHEN and CDR2 is SYDVKM. The CDR3 sequence is 19 residues long. V was clipped by 5 bases and J by 5 bases; unmatched bases: 23. CDR3 sequence reads: CASSPVLTGVSLKGTEAFF. DNA of the CDR3: TGTGCCAGCAGTCCCGTATTAACAGGGGTCAGCCTCAAGGGGACTGAAGCTTTCTTT. The complete variable domain, with remaining parts taken from reference TRBV28 and TRBJ1-1, reads DVKVTQSSRYLVKRTGEKVFLECVQDMDHENMFWYRQDPGLGLRLIYFSYDVKMKEKGDIPEGYSVSREKKERFSLILESASTNQTSMYLCASSPVLTGVSLKGTEAFFGQGTRLTVV.

To note about this clone: Distinct nucleotide sequences in the sample also encode this CDR3. Written as DNA, the CDR3 is TGTGCCAGCAGTTTAGCGGGAGCCGGATACGAGCAGTACTTC. The encoded protein is CASSLAGAGYEQYF. The chain is built from TRBV27 and TRBJ2-7; 7 bases line up with TRBD2. Losses at the gene ends were 2 bases for V and 4 bases for J; bases not matched to a gene: 5. Germline V CDR1 and CDR2: MNHEY, SMNVEV (reference sequence). This CDR3 region has 14 residues.

This clone was found once. The V and J genes are TRBV4-2 and TRBJ2-7; the D is unclear. Germline V gene sequence: CDR1 LGHNA, CDR2 YNFKEQ. The CDR3 totals 15 residues. Trimming stripped 0 bases from V and 0 bases from J, with 9 bases between. The CDR3 protein is CASSQEADSSYEQYF. The CDR3 DNA reads as TGTGCCAGCAGCCAAGAAGCAGACTCCTCCTACGAGCAGTACTTC.

The V and J genes are TRBV6-5 and TRBJ1-2; D is possibly TRBD1 (6 bases). CDR3 length: 15 amino acids. The germline V gene has CDR1 MNHEY and CDR2 SVGAGI. V was trimmed by 5 bases and J by 3 bases, leaving 16 bases between them. The CDR3 sequence is CASSPHRDWDYGYTF. CDR3 sequence (DNA): TGTGCCAGCAGTCCACACAGGGATTGGGACTATGGCTACACCTTC.

This chain joins TRBV30 and TRBJ2-2; D is ambiguous. Germline CDR1 reads GTSNPN; CDR2 reads SVGIG (reference sequence). This CDR3 comprises 12 residues. V was cut by 2 bases and J by 6 bases, with 7 bases left in between. The CDR3 is CAWSQSPGELFF. CDR3 coding DNA: TGTGCCTGGAGTCAGTCCCCCGGGGAGCTGTTTTTT. Variable domain in full (rest from reference TRBV30 and TRBJ2-2): SQTIHQWPATLVQPVGSPLSLECTVEGTSNPNLYWYRQAAGRGLQLLFYSVGIGQISSEVPQNLSASRPQDRQFILSSKKLLLSDSGFYLCAWSQSPGELFFGEGSRLTVL.

The V call is TRBV10-3, the J call TRBJ2-7; 7 bases agree with TRBD1. CDR1 and CDR2 (germline): ENHRY, SYGVKD. The CDR3 contains 13 residues. V lost 4 bases, J lost 2 bases, and 2 bases stayed unmatched. The CDR3 region is CAISVGTAYEQYF. CDR3 nucleotide sequence: TGTGCCATCAGTGTCGGGACAGCCTACGAGCAGTACTTC.

V is TRBV6-1 and J is TRBJ1-1; weak D call: TRBD1 (5 bases). The CDR3 spans 17 residues. V gave up 2 bases and J gave up 0 bases, with 16 bases separating them. The germline gives CDR1 MNHNS, CDR2 SASEGT. The CDR3 is CASSEIYAGGLNTEAFF. The DNA of the CDR3 is TGTGCCAGCAGTGAAATTTACGCCGGGGGGTTGAACACTGAAGCTTTCTTT.

The chain recombines TRBV7-8 with TRBJ1-6, with D possibly TRBD1 on 5 matching bases. The V gene lost 1 base and the J gene lost 6 bases, with 13 bases spanning the gap. CDR1 and CDR2 from the germline V gene are SGHVS and FQNEAQ. This CDR3 has 16 amino acids. The CDR3 sequence is CASSLEATAFNSPLHF. CDR3 coding DNA: TGTGCCAGCAGCTTAGAGGCGACAGCCTTTAATTCACCCCTCCACTTT. Using reference TRBV7-8 and TRBJ1-6 for the parts outside the CDR3, the full variable domain is GAGVSQSPRYKVAKRGQDVALRCDPISGHVSLFWYQQALGQGPEFLTYFQNEAQLDKSGLPSDRFFAERPEGSVSTLKIQRTQQEDSAVYLCASSLEATAFNSPLHFGNGTRLTVT.

V is TRBV30 and J is TRBJ2-3, with a tentative D call TRBD1 (5 bases). Germline CDR1 is GTSNPN and CDR2 is SVGIG (reference sequence). Trimming cost V 5 bases and J 2 bases, with 20 bases left between them. The CDR3 is 16 amino acids. For the CDR3, the DNA is TGTGCCTGGGTGCCCCCTGGCAGGGCGTCCACAGATACGCAGTATTTT. Protein: CAWVPPGRASTDTQYF. Full variable domain (remainder filled in from reference TRBV30 and TRBJ2-3): SQTIHQWPATLVQPVGSPLSLECTVEGTSNPNLYWYRQAAGRGLQLLFYSVGIGQISSEVPQNLSASRPQDRQFILSSKKLLLSDSGFYLCAWVPPGRASTDTQYFGPGTRLTVL.

V is TRBV7-6 and J is TRBJ2-1; TRBD2 matches 9 bases. Looked up from germline, CDR1 is SGHVS and CDR2 is FNYEAQ. The V gene end was trimmed by 1 base and the J gene end by 7 bases; junction bases not matched to a gene: 5. The CDR3 sequence is 15 residues long. The DNA for the CDR3 is TGTGCCAGCAGCTTAGGTCTAGCGGGACCGAATGAGCAGTTCTTC. Protein product: CASSLGLAGPNEQFF.

The CDR3 region has the DNA TGTGCCAGCAGCTTAGCGGAGACAGTTATGAACACTGAAGCTTTCTTT. Translation: CASSLAETVMNTEAFF. This chain links TRBV7-8 with TRBJ1-1; perhaps TRBD1 as D (5 bases). The CDR3 spans 16 residues. Trimming cost V 0 bases and J 0 bases, with 11 bases left between them. The germline CDR1 and CDR2 sequences are SGHVS and FQNEAQ.

The genes are TRBV10-3 and TRBJ2-2; the D gene is possibly TRBD2 (5 bases). Trimming took off 8 bases at V and 5 bases at J, with 15 bases between the two ends. The CDR3 consists of 14 residues. Germline V gene sequence: CDR1 ENHRY, CDR2 SYGVKD. The CDR3 protein is CAIQDWVGTGELFF. Written as DNA, the CDR3 is TGTGCCATCCAGGACTGGGTTGGGACCGGGGAGCTGTTTTTT.

V usage is TRBV10-3 and J usage is TRBJ2-7, with 10 bases aligning to TRBD2. Trimming at V came to 4 bases and at J to 2 bases, leaving 5 bases not matched to a gene. The germline V gene encodes CDR1 ENHRY and CDR2 SYGVKD. There are 15 residues in the CDR3. In DNA form, the CDR3 reads TGTGCCATCAGTGTAGGGAGCGGGAGGGCCTACGAGCAGTACTTC. Encoded protein: CAISVGSGRAYEQYF.

The rearrangement joins TRBV7-6 to TRBJ1-5; perhaps TRBD1 as D (5 bases). The CDR3 has 16 residues. Per germline, CDR1 SGHVS and CDR2 FNYEAQ. V gave up 1 base and J gave up 2 bases, with 12 bases separating them. The CDR3 coding sequence is TGTGCCAGCAGCTTAGGCGGGGCGGTGGGCAATCAGCCCCAGCATTTT. As protein: CASSLGGAVGNQPQHF.

Notes on this clone: Other DNA sequences from this sample encode an identical CDR3 as well. The V call is TRBV7-9, the J call TRBJ2-5; possibly TRBD2 for D (6 bases). CDR1 is SEHNR, CDR2 FQNEAQ, per germline (reference sequence). The CDR3 consists of 14 residues. V shed 0 bases and J shed 1 base, with 6 bases lying between them. The CDR3 DNA reads as TGTGCCAGCAGCTTAGCGGGGGGCCAAGAGACCCAGTACTTC. Its protein product is CASSLAGGQETQYF.